This T cell receptor (beta chain) was documented in a study of identical twins. TCRdb reprocessed the 5' RACE reads with MiXCR, giving one entry per CDR3 protein. The data contain 520,000 or so distinct CDR3 sequences, 20% to 25% of them singletons. Healthy Caucasians supplied all donations. This clonotype has just a few counts. The ends were cut back, 6 bases at V and 3 bases at J, with 15 bases in the middle. The CDR3 covers 16 residues. Germline-derived CDR1 and CDR2 are SNHLY and FYNNEI. This sample also belongs to another study, concerning T cells expressing NK-cell markers.

Sequenced material: CD4+ T cells sorted from blood. The chain employs TRBV2 and TRBJ2-6, with D hard to call. This TCR was sampled from a woman under 30 in good health. The CDR3 reads CASRPRMGNGANVLTF. CDR3 in DNA: TGTGCCAGCAGGCCACGCATGGGGAATGGGGCCAACGTCCTGACTTTC.